This entry lists 31 T cell receptor beta chains sequenced from one sample in a study of T cell changes during pregnancy in multiple sclerosis. Repertoires were generated with immunoSEQ multiplex PCR, while TCRdb's copy carries only in-frame clones and drops some. The data contain around 130,000 clones, roughly 95% of them seen just once; the ten biggest clones take up 0.44%. The sequencing here drew on peripheral blood, taken after pregnancy. The receptors come from a female donor with multiple sclerosis, enrolled in a pregnancy study.

The genes are TRBV19 and TRBJ1-5, with 9 bases lining up with TRBD1. V was pared by 3 bases and J by 7 bases, with 10 bases of the junction left unmatched. CDR3 length: 16 amino acids. Germline lookup yields CDR1 LNHDA and CDR2 SQIVND (reference sequence). The CDR3 spells CASSIGGQGLGQPQHF. The DNA of the CDR3 is TGTGCCAGTAGTATTGGGGGACAGGGATTAGGACAGCCCCAGCATTTT. Together with reference TRBV19 and TRBJ1-5, the CDR3 gives the full variable domain: DGGITQSPKYLFRKEGQNVTLSCEQNLNHDAMYWYRQDPGQGLRLIYYSQIVNDFQKGDIAEGYSVSREKKESFPLTVTSAQKNPTAFYLCASSIGGQGLGQPQHFGDGTRLSIL.

This clone was counted once. The rearrangement links TRBV27 to TRBJ2-6, with D unclear. V lost 1 base and J lost 0, with 10 bases in between. There are 17 residues in the CDR3. Germline loops: CDR1 MNHEY, CDR2 SMNVEV (reference sequence). In DNA form, the CDR3 reads TGTGCCAGCAGTTTATACGGCCAGGTCTCTGGGGCCAACGTCCTGACTTTC. Its protein product is CASSLYGQVSGANVLTF.

This clone was found once. This chain connects TRBV29-1 to TRBJ1-4, with unresolved D. Trimming shortened V by 7 bases and J by 4 bases, and 7 bases separated the two germline ends. Germline-derived CDR1 and CDR2 are SQVTM and ANQGSEA. This CDR3 spans 11 amino acids. The CDR3 loop is CSALLNEKLFF. CDR3 DNA: TGCAGCGCCCTCCTTAATGAAAAACTGTTTTTT.

The V gene is TRBV4-2, the J gene TRBJ1-3; D is unresolved. The CDR3 is made up of 16 amino acids. The V and J ends lost 4 bases and 0 bases respectively, with 13 bases between them. The germline V gene has CDR1 LGHNA and CDR2 YNFKEQ. The CDR3 reads CASSPPGRISGNTIYF. The CDR3 nucleotides are TGTGCCAGCAGCCCTCCCGGGAGAATCTCTGGAAACACCATATATTTT.

This chain links TRBV19 with TRBJ2-1, with D maybe TRBD2 (6 bases). V lost 3 bases and J 8 bases, leaving 14 bases between the germline ends. The CDR3 extends over 14 amino acids. Germline V gene lookup returns CDR1 LNHDA and CDR2 SQIVND (reference sequence). DNA of the CDR3: TGTGCCAGTAGTATCCGTAGGTCTAGCGATGAGCAGTTCTTC. Its translation: CASSIRRSSDEQFF.

The chain combines TRBV5-1 with TRBJ1-1; the match to TRBD1 covers 10 bases. The CDR3 is 13 amino acids. Germline V gene data show CDR1 as SGHRS and CDR2 as YFSETQ. The V segment lost 4 bases and the J segment 11 bases; nucleotides outside the gene matches: 8. CDR3 in amino acids: CASSQDRGLGAFF. CDR3 nucleotides: TGCGCCAGCAGCCAAGACAGGGGGCTCGGGGCTTTCTTT.

V usage is TRBV6-1 and J usage is TRBJ2-1; D remains unclear. Germline V lookup: CDR1 MNHNS, CDR2 SASEGT. This CDR3 region has 15 residues. Trimming left V 3 bases short and J 5 bases short, with 14 bases between. The CDR3 sequence is CASSEWRGENNEQFF. CDR3 nucleotide sequence: TGTGCCAGCAGTGAGTGGCGAGGAGAGAACAATGAGCAGTTCTTC.

The genes are TRBV4-3 and TRBJ2-3; TRBD2 might be the D (5 bases). The V gene's germline CDR1 is LGHNA and CDR2 YSLEER. The germline V and J ends were trimmed by 0 bases and 2 bases, with 12 bases remaining between them. The CDR3 runs 16 residues. The CDR3 spells CASSQDFERPTDTQYF. The CDR3 region has the DNA TGCGCCAGCAGCCAAGATTTCGAGCGGCCCACAGATACGCAGTATTTT.

A few counts support this clone. This chain links TRBV27 with TRBJ2-2; 7 positions agree with TRBD1. CDR1 is MNHEY, CDR2 SMNVEV, per germline (reference sequence). Trimming removed 5 bases from V and 7 bases from J; junction bases left unmatched: 10. This CDR3 spans 15 amino acids. The CDR3: CASSPLRGLVGELFF. CDR3 nucleotide sequence: TGTGCCAGCAGTCCCCTAAGGGGGCTGGTCGGGGAGCTGTTTTTT.

This clone appeared a single time. The sample carries other DNA sequences with the same CDR3. The chain links TRBV4-1 to TRBJ2-7, with 8 nucleotides matching TRBD1. V lost 3 bases and J lost 4; bases outside the gene matches: 2. The CDR3 runs 13 residues. Germline CDR1 reads MGHRA; CDR2 reads YSYEKL. As DNA, the CDR3 is TGCGCCAGCAGCCACGGACAGGGTTACGAGCAGTACTTC. Protein product: CASSHGQGYEQYF.

This clone was seen once. The V and J genes are TRBV6-5 and TRBJ1-5, with 10 bases fitting TRBD1. Trimming took 6 bases from V and 1 from J; bases not matched to a gene: 3. The CDR3 is 15 residues long. Germline values: CDR1 MNHEY, CDR2 SVGAGI. DNA for the CDR3: TGTGCCAGCAGCTCGGACAGGGGGAGCAATCAGCCCCAGCATTTT. As protein: CASSSDRGSNQPQHF.

The J gene is TRBJ2-1, the V gene TRBV28, with 11 bases lining up with TRBD1. The CDR3 loop spans 16 amino acids. After removal of 2 bases from V and 2 bases from J, the junction contained 2 bases not matched to a gene. Germline assignment: CDR1 MDHEN and CDR2 SYDVKM. The CDR3 DNA is TGTGCCAGCAGTTTAATGGGACAGGGGGCCTACAATGAGCAGTTCTTC. Translated, it gives CASSLMGQGAYNEQFF.

The chain uses TRBV6-5 and TRBJ2-7, with 15 bases matching TRBD2. CDR3 size: 16 residues. With 4 bases clipped from V and 4 bases from J, the junction kept 5 bases outside the gene matches. Per the germline V gene, CDR1 is MNHEY and CDR2 is SVGAGI. For the CDR3, the DNA is TGTGCCAGCAGTTCCGGGACTAGCGGGAGGATATACGAGCAGTACTTC. It yields the protein CASSSGTSGRIYEQYF.

DNA of the CDR3: TGTGCCAGCAGCTTAGACCCCGGACTAGCGGGGAGCACAGATACGCAGTATTTT. Its translation is CASSLDPGLAGSTDTQYF. The chain links TRBV13 to TRBJ2-3; 12 bases match TRBD2. CDR1 and CDR2 from the germline V gene are PRHDT and FYEKMQ (reference sequence). Losses at the gene ends were 1 base for V and 0 bases for J; bases not matched to a gene: 5. This CDR3 has 18 amino acids.

The rearrangement links TRBV19 to TRBJ1-1, with no clear D. CDR1 is LNHDA and CDR2 is SQIVND in the germline V gene (reference sequence). There are 15 residues in the CDR3. Trimming pared 3 bases from V and 0 bases from J, leaving 11 bases between. Written as DNA, the CDR3 is TGTGCCAGTAGTATCAGTTGGTACATGAACACTGAAGCTTTCTTT. As protein: CASSISWYMNTEAFF. The full variable domain, in which reference TRBV19 and TRBJ1-1 provide the parts outside the CDR3, is DGGITQSPKYLFRKEGQNVTLSCEQNLNHDAMYWYRQDPGQGLRLIYYSQIVNDFQKGDIAEGYSVSREKKESFPLTVTSAQKNPTAFYLCASSISWYMNTEAFFGQGTRLTVV.

V is TRBV19 and J is TRBJ1-4, with a tentative D call TRBD1 (5 bases). This CDR3 has 14 amino acids. Germline V CDR1 and CDR2: LNHDA, SQIVND (reference sequence). The ends were cut back, 8 bases at V and 3 bases at J, with 13 bases in the middle. CDR3 region: CASDRGEANEKLFF. The CDR3 coding sequence is TGTGCCAGTGATCGGGGGGAAGCTAATGAAAAACTGTTTTTT. Full variable domain (outside the CDR3, taken from reference TRBV19 and TRBJ1-4): DGGITQSPKYLFRKEGQNVTLSCEQNLNHDAMYWYRQDPGQGLRLIYYSQIVNDFQKGDIAEGYSVSREKKESFPLTVTSAQKNPTAFYLCASDRGEANEKLFFGSGTQLSVL.

The sample holds one count of this clone. V gene TRBV25-1 combines with J gene TRBJ2-7; 8 bases are shared with TRBD1. Germline-derived CDR1 and CDR2 are MGHDK and SYGVNS. After removal of 1 base from V and 6 bases from J, the junction contained 8 bases not matched to a gene. This CDR3 contains 15 residues. The CDR3 is CASSEFGQGSGEQYF. The CDR3 region has the DNA TGTGCCAGCAGTGAATTTGGACAGGGTTCGGGCGAGCAGTACTTC.

The chain uses TRBV19 and TRBJ1-2; the D gene is possibly TRBD1 (5 bases). Trimming pared 3 bases from V and 3 bases from J, leaving 17 bases between. The CDR3 length is 16 residues. The germline V gene encodes CDR1 LNHDA and CDR2 SQIVND (reference sequence). CDR3 sequence reads: CASSIDRRGLDYGYTF. Here the CDR3 DNA reads TGTGCCAGTAGTATCGATCGGAGGGGCTTGGACTATGGCTACACCTTC.

This clone was seen once. The J gene is TRBJ2-7, the V gene TRBV7-2; TRBD2 matches 7 bases. Looked up from germline, CDR1 is SGHTA and CDR2 is FQGNSA. The length of the CDR3 is 13 residues. V lost 3 bases and J lost 6; bases outside the gene matches: 5. The CDR3 DNA is TGTGCCAGCAGCTTCGGCGGGAGCGGCGAGCAGTACTTC. The encoded protein is CASSFGGSGEQYF.

The chain is built from TRBV2 and TRBJ2-7; TRBD1 agrees at 10 bases. Trimming took 8 bases from V and 0 from J; bases not matched to a gene: 7. CDR3 length equals 15 residues. The germline V gene encodes CDR1 SNHLY and CDR2 FYNNEI. CDR3 DNA: TGTGCCAGCCAGGAAGGGACAGGGGTCTCCTACGAGCAGTACTTC. It specifies CASQEGTGVSYEQYF.

The chain employs TRBV9 and TRBJ1-2; weak D call: TRBD1 (6 bases). Between the trimmed V and J ends, which lost 4 bases and 4 bases, there was a span of 17 bases. The V gene's germline CDR1 is SGDLS and CDR2 YYNGEE. There are 15 residues in the CDR3. CDR3 in DNA: TGTGCCAGCAGCCCCCAGGGGAGCCCTGTCTATGGCTACACCTTC. Its translation is CASSPQGSPVYGYTF.

The chain couples TRBV5-4 to TRBJ2-7, with D tentatively TRBD2 (7 bases). This CDR3 contains 14 residues. Trimming took 3 bases from V and 2 from J, leaving 12 bases between them. Germline V gene sequence: CDR1 SGHNT, CDR2 YYREEE (reference sequence). CDR3 in DNA: TGTGCCAGCAGCTGGGGGGGCAATCCCTACGAGCAGTACTTC. This sequence encodes CASSWGGNPYEQYF. The full variable domain, its missing parts supplied by reference TRBV5-4 and TRBJ2-7, is ETGVTQSPTHLIKTRGQQVTLRCSSQSGHNTVSWYQQALGQGPQFIFQYYREEENGRGNFPPRFSGLQFPNYSSELNVNALELDDSALYLCASSWGGNPYEQYFGPGTRLTVT.

The chain's CDR3 is CARSFKQNYNEQFF. The CDR3 nucleotides are TGTGCCAGAAGCTTTAAACAAAACTACAATGAGCAGTTCTTC. V usage is TRBV5-3 and J usage is TRBJ2-1; D is uncertain. TRBV5-3 carries the ORF label, with uncertain function. The CDR3 consists of 14 residues. Trimming removed 2 bases at V and 3 bases at J, with 9 bases between.

This clone was seen just once. In nucleotides, the CDR3 is TGTGCCAGCAGTTTATTGCGGACAGATACGCAGTATTTT. It yields the protein CASSLLRTDTQYF. The chain couples TRBV27 to TRBJ2-3; D unclear. CDR3 length: 13 amino acids. Germline CDR1 MNHEY, CDR2 SMNVEV (reference sequence). V lost 1 base and J 3 bases, leaving 5 bases between the germline ends.

The CDR3 reads CASVSGSSYEQYF. The CDR3, as DNA: TGTGCCAGCGTAAGCGGGAGTTCCTACGAGCAGTACTTC. The J gene is TRBJ2-7, the V gene TRBV5-6, with TRBD2 identical over 8 bases. V trimming: 7 bases; J trimming: 1 base; junction bases outside the gene matches: 4. Germline V gives CDR1 SGHDT, CDR2 YYEEEE. The CDR3 runs 13 residues.

The chain uses TRBV9 and TRBJ2-1, with no clear D. CDR3 length: 14 amino acids. V was pared by 0 bases and J by 6 bases, with 10 bases between. The germline gives CDR1 SGDLS, CDR2 YYNGEE. The CDR3 spells CASSVGARINEQFF. The CDR3 DNA reads as TGTGCCAGCAGCGTAGGAGCTAGAATCAATGAGCAGTTCTTC.

The chain has TRBV18 and TRBJ2-5; 10 bases agree with TRBD2. The germline V gene has CDR1 KGHSH and CDR2 LQKENI. V trimming: 0 bases; J trimming: 5 bases; junction bases outside the gene matches: 6. CDR3 length: 16 residues. This CDR3 is CASSPPDLAGDETQYF. The CDR3, as DNA: TGTGCCAGCTCACCACCGGATCTAGCGGGAGATGAGACCCAGTACTTC. The variable domain in full, completed from reference TRBV18 and TRBJ2-5, reads NAGVMQNPRHLVRRRGQEARLRCSPMKGHSHVYWYRQLPEEGLKFMVYLQKENIIDESGMPKERFSAEFPKEGPSILRIQQVVRGDSAAYFCASSPPDLAGDETQYFGPGTRLLVL.

The chain recombines TRBV5-6 with TRBJ2-7; TRBD1 aligns across 7 bases. After removal of 4 bases from V and 4 bases from J, the junction contained 5 bases not matched to a gene. This CDR3 spans 13 amino acids. Germline V gene lookup returns CDR1 SGHDT and CDR2 YYEEEE. CDR3 protein: CASSRLGQYEQYF. CDR3 nucleotide sequence: TGTGCCAGCAGCCGCCTGGGACAGTACGAGCAGTACTTC. Filled out from reference TRBV5-6 and TRBJ2-7, the complete variable domain reads DAGVTQSPTHLIKTRGQQVTLRCSPKSGHDTVSWYQQALGQGPQFIFQYYEEEERQRGNFPDRFSGHQFPNYSSELNVNALLLGDSALYLCASSRLGQYEQYFGPGTRLTVT.

The rearrangement uses TRBV4-1 and TRBJ2-7, with 10 positions matching TRBD2. The CDR3 has 18 amino acids. In germline, CDR1 is MGHRA, CDR2 YSYEKL. V shed 2 bases, J shed 4 bases, and the junction held 14 bases outside the gene matches. The CDR3 spells CASSQNPISVSGGYEQYF. The DNA for the CDR3 is TGCGCCAGCAGCCAAAACCCAATATCGGTTAGCGGGGGGTACGAGCAGTACTTC.

The V gene is TRBV4-2, the J gene TRBJ2-1; 10 bases are shared with TRBD1. Germline-derived CDR1 and CDR2 are LGHNA and YNFKEQ. Trimming at V came to 1 base and at J to 6 bases, leaving 0 bases not matched to a gene. This CDR3 comprises 14 residues. The CDR3 here is CASSQGDRGNEQFF. CDR3 in DNA: TGTGCCAGCAGCCAAGGGGACAGGGGCAATGAGCAGTTCTTC.

This clone was observed a single time. The chain recombines TRBV28 with TRBJ2-7; D perhaps matches TRBD1 (6 bases). The germline V gene encodes CDR1 MDHEN and CDR2 SYDVKM. The CDR3 runs 14 residues. The V end lost 6 bases, the J end lost 6 bases, and 18 bases lay between the germline ends. CDR3 sequence reads: CASRDRAGAVEQYF. DNA for the CDR3: TGTGCCAGCAGGGACAGAGCCGGGGCGGTCGAGCAGTACTTC.